These 7 T cell receptor beta chains share one sample of origin, sequenced in a study of blood T cells in healthy people across ages (dated by TCRdb to 2014 to 2015). Receptors were amplified or captured by 5' RACE. The sequencer was an Illumina HiSeq 2500. A second PCR of 7 to 11 cycles was performed with a sample-barcoded 5' primer and a J-beta primer mix. TCRdb's own reprocessing of the public reads used fastp at Q25 and MiXCR and kept productive beta chains. Each CDR3 protein appears once, grouped with its most common genes and DNA. Recorded for this sample are 1.5 million to 2 million distinct CDR3 sequences; 28% of them occurred a single time. 6.5% to 8.5% of the sample comes from the top ten. The specimen was blood. Source of these receptors: a woman aged 25 to 39 in good health.

The sample holds many counts of this clonotype. V gene TRBV12-3 or TRBV12-4 combines with J gene TRBJ1-2; 7 positions match TRBD1. CDR3 size: 14 residues. V was clipped by 3 bases and J by 4 bases; unmatched bases: 5. CDR3 in DNA: TGTGCCAGCAGTTTTCGACAGGGCGGCTATGGCTACACCTTC. It encodes CASSFRQGGYGYTF.

This clonotype was found many times. The chain has TRBV20-1 and TRBJ1-2; possible D gene TRBD1, 5 bases. Germline V CDR1 and CDR2: DFQATT, SNEGSKA (reference sequence). The CDR3 contains 13 residues. The V end was cut by 0 bases, the J end by 3 bases, with 8 bases between. This CDR3 is CSAREGGDYGYTF. CDR3 in DNA: TGCAGTGCTAGAGAGGGAGGGGACTATGGCTACACCTTC.

The rearrangement links TRBV21-1 to TRBJ2-7; the table's TRBD1 call for D was not verified on the DNA. TRBV21-1 is reported as a pseudogene. The CDR3 is made up of 15 amino acids. Here the CDR3 DNA reads TGTGCCAGCAGCAAAGAGGGGGCGGCATACTACGAGCAGTACTTC. This codes for CASSKEGAAYYEQYF.

Concerning this clonotype itself: A junction boundary mismatches the germline segment, possibly from a read error. The rearrangement uses TRBV29-1 and TRBJ1-2; perhaps TRBD1 as D (6 bases). Germline CDR1 reads SQVTM; CDR2 reads ANQGSEA. This CDR3 comprises 12 residues. CDR3 sequence reads: CSVDRDNYCYTF. In nucleotides, the CDR3 is TGCAGCGTTGACCGGGACAACTATTGCTACACCTTC. Together with reference TRBV29-1 and TRBJ1-2, the CDR3 gives the full variable domain: SAVISQKPSRDICQRGTSLTIQCQVDSQVTMMFWYRQQPGQSLTLIATANQGSEATYESGFVIDKFPISRPNLTFSTLTVSNMSPEDSSIYLCSVDRDNYCYTFGSGTRLTVV.

The chain couples TRBV28 to TRBJ2-2; D may correspond to TRBD1 or TRBD2 (6 bases each). The CDR3 has 15 amino acids. Trimming pared 5 bases from V and 6 bases from J, leaving 16 bases between. Per the germline V gene, CDR1 is MDHEN and CDR2 is SYDVKM. For the CDR3, the DNA is TGTGCCAGCAGTGTCACAGGGTGGGAGGCCGGGGAGCTGTTTTTT. Its protein product is CASSVTGWEAGELFF.

The rearrangement joins TRBV12-3 or TRBV12-4 to TRBJ1-5; TRBD1 agrees at 11 bases. The CDR3 totals 18 residues. The ends lost 6 bases at V and 1 base at J; junction bases unmatched: 11. The CDR3, as DNA: TGTGCCAGCAGCCTGGACAGGGGGCGTGATAAGAGCAATCAGCCCCAGCATTTT. It yields the protein CASSLDRGRDKSNQPQHF.

This rearrangement joins TRBV4-1 to TRBJ1-6; the D is unclear. V dropped 2 bases and J dropped 0 bases, with 8 bases sitting between them. Germline lookup yields CDR1 MGHRA and CDR2 YSYEKL. The CDR3 is made up of 16 amino acids. The chain's CDR3 is CASSQPLSSYNSPLHF. CDR3 nucleotides: TGCGCCAGCAGCCAACCTCTGAGCTCCTATAATTCACCCCTCCACTTT.